What follows describes a single T cell receptor (beta chain). The data derive from a study of OX40 agonist ivuxolimab in advanced cancers. The table came from immunoSEQ multiplex PCR; TCRdb's copy has only in-frame clones and leaves some out. The sample shows tens of thousands of clones, 85% to 90% of them seen only once. Germline V gene lookup returns CDR1 SGHVS and CDR2 FQNEAQ. The CDR3 runs 14 residues. V shed 5 bases and J shed 4 bases, with 14 bases lying between them. The chain is built from TRBV7-8 and TRBJ2-5; tentatively, D is TRBD1 or TRBD2 (5 bases each). The sequence was collected from an adult with an advanced solid tumor such as melanoma, head and neck, liver or kidney cancer. The sequences come from CD4+ or CD8+ T cells sorted from blood, collected in a trial of the OX40 agonist ivuxolimab. The CDR3 region is CASSLQPGRETQYF. The CDR3 coding sequence is TGTGCCAGCAGCCTTCAGCCGGGGCGAGAGACCCAGTACTTC.